This T cell receptor (beta chain) appears in the sequencing data of a study of T cells after yellow fever vaccination (dated by TCRdb to the late 2010s). With regard to the full study: The SMART-Seq v4 Ultra Low Input RNA kit was used to prepare libraries from fractions with low cell numbers. To track T-cell clones before and after primary and booster YFV17D yellow fever vaccination, bulk TCR alpha and beta repertoires were sequenced longitudinally. Two healthy male donors, one aged 18 to 30 and one aged 30 to 40 years, made up the cohort. Blood samples were taken at several timepoints before and after primary and secondary immunization, and bulk PBMC replicates and cell subsets were isolated.

Data came from an Illumina NovaSeq 6000. TCR cDNA was made using 5'RACE template switching, a step that added a universal primer site and unique molecular identifiers. Priming for cDNA synthesis came from both the TCR alpha and TCR beta constant segments. Two PCR steps were used to amplify libraries, with sample barcodes and sequencing adapters being added in the second step. Sequencing of libraries was done on Illumina HiSeq 2500 (2x100 bp) or NovaSeq (2x150 bp). The study's processing was this. Reads were demultiplexed and collapsed into UMI consensus sequences with MIGEC, and V(D)J alignment was performed with MiXCR. Clonotypes responding to the vaccine were identified with edgeR on replicate PBMC samples, with the criteria of FDR below 0.01 and a log2 fold change above 5 up to day 15. Each bulk clonotype was labeled CD4 or CD8 based on which sequenced repertoire, CD4 or CD8, contained the clonotype at higher abundance. The raw public data were reprocessed by TCRdb itself: fastp quality trimming at Q25, MiXCR clonotype calling, in-frame beta chains only. Each entry is one CDR3 protein sequence, shown with its most common DNA and genes. In this record, the V and J calls reflect TCRdb's handling and not the investigators' own analysis. Across this sample there are some 340,000 distinct CDR3 sequences, with over 8.5% seen only once. The ten largest account for about 3% of the sample.

The study at large found these results: Because only two donors were included in the study, the extent to which the findings can be generalized is limited. Computational filtering was needed because FACS-sorted repertoires could contain abundant contaminating clonotypes from the bulk population. A small share of clonotypes occurred in both CD4 and CD8 compartments, likely arising from convergent recombination. The secondary T-cell response was weaker than the primary response but faster, peaking on day 5 instead of day 15. Most clones expanded after primary vaccination were re-detected after the booster (approximately 95% of CD4 and 88% of CD8), suggesting broad memory maintenance.

This specimen's treatment or condition label, per the study, means: live attenuated yellow fever vaccine strain. PBMCs were isolated from peripheral blood using a standard Ficoll-Paque protocol. CD4 and CD8 T-cell fractions were isolated with Dynabeads CD4 and CD8 positive selection kits. TriZol was used to extract RNA from bulk PBMCs, CD4 and CD8 fractions, and dextramer-positive and dextramer-negative fractions. The germline V gene sets CDR1 to SGHTA and CDR2 to FQGTGA. CDR3 length: 15 amino acids, cysteine to phenylalanine. The kept DNA is CDR3 alone, 45 bases in frame from the first base. The junction shows trimming of 2 bases on V and 2 bases on J, plus 7 bases between the germline ends. With regard to this clonotype: What this receptor recognizes is not known. Per-nucleotide qualities are absent, and no much larger clonotype sits a single base away.

This sequence uses TRBV7-3 and TRBJ2-6; too little of a D gene remains to name it. The receptor was isolated from a man aged 18 to 29 who received the YFV17D yellow fever vaccine. The sample here was CD4+ T cells sorted from PBMCs, taken 45 days after the yellow fever booster vaccination. The CDR3 in this case is CASSLQIAGANVLTF. Read as DNA, the sequence is TGTGCCAGCAGCTTACAGATTGCTGGGGCCAACGTCCTGACTTTC.